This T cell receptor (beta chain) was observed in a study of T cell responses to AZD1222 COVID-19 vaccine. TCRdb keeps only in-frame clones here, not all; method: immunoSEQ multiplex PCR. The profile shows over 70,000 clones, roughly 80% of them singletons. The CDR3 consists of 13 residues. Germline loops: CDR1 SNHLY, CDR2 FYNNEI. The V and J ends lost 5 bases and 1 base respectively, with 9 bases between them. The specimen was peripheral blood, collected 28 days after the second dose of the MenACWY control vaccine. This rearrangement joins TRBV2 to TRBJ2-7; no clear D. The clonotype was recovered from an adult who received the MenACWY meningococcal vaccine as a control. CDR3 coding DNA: TGTGCCAGCAGTCCCGCCCCGTCCTACGAGCAGTACTTC. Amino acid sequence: CASSPAPSYEQYF.